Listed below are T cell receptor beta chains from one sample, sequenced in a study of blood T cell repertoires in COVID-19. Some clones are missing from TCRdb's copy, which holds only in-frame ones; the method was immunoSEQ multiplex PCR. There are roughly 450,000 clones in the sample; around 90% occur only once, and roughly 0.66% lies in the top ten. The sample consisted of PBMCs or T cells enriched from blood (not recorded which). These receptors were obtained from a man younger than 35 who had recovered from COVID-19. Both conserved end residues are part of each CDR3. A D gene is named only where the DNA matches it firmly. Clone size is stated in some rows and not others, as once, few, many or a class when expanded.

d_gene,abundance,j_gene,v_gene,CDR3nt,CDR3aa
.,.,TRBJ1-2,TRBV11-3,TGTGCCAGCAGCTTCCTCCTGGTCTTTGCGGGCTACACCTTC,CASSFLLVFAGYTF
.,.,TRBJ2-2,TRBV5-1,TGCGCCAGCAGCTGGGACTCACCGAACACCGGGGAGCTGTTTTTT,CASSWDSPNTGELFF
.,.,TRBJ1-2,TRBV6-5,TGTGCCAGCAGTTACCGGGGGGCCAACTATGGCTACACCTTC,CASSYRGANYGYTF
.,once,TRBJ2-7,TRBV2,TGTGCCAGCAGCGGTAGCTCCTACGAGCAGTACTTC,CASSGSSYEQYF
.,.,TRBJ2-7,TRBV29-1,TGCAGCGTTGAAAGCGTGGGGGGCTACGAGCAGTACTTC,CSVESVGGYEQYF
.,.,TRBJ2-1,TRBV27,TGTGCCAGCAGTTCGGAGGGGGGGAGCTCCTACAATGAGCAGTTCTTC,CASSSEGGSSYNEQFF
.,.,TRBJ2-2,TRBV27,TGTGCCAGCAGTCTAAGAGGGGGGGGCGGGGAGCTGTTTTTT,CASSLRGGGGELFF
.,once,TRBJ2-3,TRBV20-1,TGCAGTGCTAGTCGAGGTCCCAGCACAGATACGCAGTATTTT,CSASRGPSTDTQYF
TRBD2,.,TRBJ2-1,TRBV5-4,TGTGCCAGCAGCTTGTTCTCCGGGACTAGCGTCAACAATGAGCAGTTCTTC,CASSLFSGTSVNNEQFF
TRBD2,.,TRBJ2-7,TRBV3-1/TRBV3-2,TGTGCCAGCAGCCAAACTAGCGGAAGTCCCTACGAGCAGTACTTC,CASSQTSGSPYEQYF
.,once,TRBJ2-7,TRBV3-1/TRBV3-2,TGTGCCAGCAGCCAAGGTGGGGGGGCTGTCTACGAGCAGTACTTC,CASSQGGGAVYEQYF
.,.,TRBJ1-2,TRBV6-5,TGTGCCAGCAGTCAAACCCCAGGGCGGCATGGCTACACCTTC,CASSQTPGRHGYTF
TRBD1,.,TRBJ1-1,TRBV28,TGTGCCAGCAGTGCTGACAGGGGTATGAACACTGAAGCTTTCTTT,CASSADRGMNTEAFF
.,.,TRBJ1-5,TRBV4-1,TGCGCCAGCAGCCAGGAGGAGGGACTCAATCAGCCCCAGCATTTT,CASSQEEGLNQPQHF
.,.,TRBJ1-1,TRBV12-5,TGTGCTAGTGGCCCGGGACAGAACACTGAAGCTTTCTTT,CASGPGQNTEAFF
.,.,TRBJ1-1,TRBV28,TGTGCCAGCAGTTGGCTCCGGGGGAACACTGAAGCTTTCTTT,CASSWLRGNTEAFF
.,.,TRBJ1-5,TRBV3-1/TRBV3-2,TGTGCCAGCAGCCAAGAACGGGGACAGCCCCAGCATTTT,CASSQERGQPQHF
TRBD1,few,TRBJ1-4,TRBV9,TGTGCCAGCAGCCCCGGACAGGTGGGTGAAAAACGACTGTTTTTT,CASSPGQVGEKRLFF
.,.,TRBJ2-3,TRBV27,TGTGCCAGCGCGCCCGCCACAGATACGCAGTATTTT,CASAPATDTQYF
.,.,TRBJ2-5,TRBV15,TGTGCCACCAGCATACTGCGGGCCGTTGAGACCCAGTACTTC,CATSILRAVETQYF
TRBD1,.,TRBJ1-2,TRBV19,TGTGCCAGTAGTCAGGGGGCTAGGAGCTATGGCTACACCTTC,CASSQGARSYGYTF
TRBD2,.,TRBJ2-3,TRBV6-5,TGTGCCAGCAGAGCGCCCGGGACTAGTACAGATACGCAGTATTTT,CASRAPGTSTDTQYF
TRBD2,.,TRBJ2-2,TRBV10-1,TGCGCCAGCAGTGAACTACTAGCGGGAGCCGGGGAGCTGTTTTTT,CASSELLAGAGELFF
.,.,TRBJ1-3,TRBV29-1,TGCAGCGTTGAGAAGGGGTCTGGAAACACCATATATTTT,CSVEKGSGNTIYF
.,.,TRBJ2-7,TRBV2,TGTGCCAGCACCCTACGACAAGCCTCCTACGAGCAGTACTTC,CASTLRQASYEQYF
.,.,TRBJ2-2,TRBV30,TGTGCCTGGAGTCTATCGGGGGAGCTGTTTTTT,CAWSLSGELFF
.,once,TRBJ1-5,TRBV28,TGTGCCAGCAGTAAGCTTGACAGCTATAGCAATCAGCCCCAGCATTTT,CASSKLDSYSNQPQHF
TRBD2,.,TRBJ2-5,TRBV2,TGTGCCAGCAGTGACGTTGCGGGGGGGGAGACCCAGTACTTC,CASSDVAGGETQYF
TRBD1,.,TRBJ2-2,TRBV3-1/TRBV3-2,TGTGCCAGCAGCCTGGGGACAGGGGCGGTCACCGGGGAGCTGTTTTTT,CASSLGTGAVTGELFF
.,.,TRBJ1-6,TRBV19,TGTGCCAGTAGTCTCGGCTCACTAGGGAGCCTCCACTTT,CASSLGSLGSLHF
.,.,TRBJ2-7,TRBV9,TGTGCCAGCAGCGCGACAGGTTCTTCCCTCGAGCAGTACTTC,CASSATGSSLEQYF
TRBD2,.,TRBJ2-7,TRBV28,TGTGCCAGCCTGACTAGCGGTGCCTACGAGCAGTACTTC,CASLTSGAYEQYF